This record concerns one T cell receptor (beta chain) sequence. The germline gene is not matched at one end of the junction; a read error may be the cause. This specimen comes from a study of blood T cell repertoires in COVID-19. Using immunoSEQ multiplex PCR, the repertoire was profiled, and TCRdb retains in-frame clones only, with some absent. The table includes about 150,000 clones, approximately 91% detected once. Germline V gives CDR1 MNHNY, CDR2 SVGAGI (reference sequence). This CDR3 comprises 15 residues. This TCR was sampled from a man between 18 and 35 years old with COVID-19, enrolled during active disease. Sequenced input: peripheral blood. This chain joins TRBV6-6 and TRBJ1-4; D is undetermined. The CDR3 region is CASSRAPATNEKLLF. The CDR3 DNA is TGTGCCAGCAGCCGTGCACCCGCAACTAATGAAAAACTGCTTTTT.